Sequencing of this T cell receptor (beta chain) was carried out in a study of shared clonotypes between healthy human individuals. In the study overall: Each donor's CD4 naive and CD4 memory cells filled three plates apiece, CD8 naive two, and CD8 memory one. Findings and limits, study-wide: Although depth was large, rarefaction showed that sequencing of the sorted subsets was incomplete.

CDR1 is SEHNR and CDR2 is FQNEAQ in the germline V gene (reference sequence). Trimming took 5 bases from V and 3 from J, leaving 14 bases between them. The CDR3 has 15 residues. Assay used: immunoSEQ multiplex PCR; TCRdb lists only in-frame clones, some missing. The sample lists over a million clones; around 97% were seen once. Splitting of CD4+ cells produced CD45RA+ naive and CD45RA-negative memory subsets. Note on this clone: What it binds is not known.

This sequence was found in a man younger than 40 in good health. The rearrangement joins TRBV7-9 to TRBJ2-1; TRBD2 might be the D (6 bases). The sample comprised naive CD4+ T cells sorted from blood. Subset denoted: CD45RA+ positively selected. The CDR3 region has the DNA TGTGCCAGCAGCCGACCGGGACTTAGCTACAATGAGCAGTTCTTC. Translation: CASSRPGLSYNEQFF.